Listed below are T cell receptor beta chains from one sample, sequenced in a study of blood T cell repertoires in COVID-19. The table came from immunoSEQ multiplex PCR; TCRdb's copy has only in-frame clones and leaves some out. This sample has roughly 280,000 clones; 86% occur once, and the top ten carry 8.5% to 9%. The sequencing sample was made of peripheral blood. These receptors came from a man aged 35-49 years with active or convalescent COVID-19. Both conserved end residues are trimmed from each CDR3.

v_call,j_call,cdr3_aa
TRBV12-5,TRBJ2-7,ASGLDGGGSFYEQY
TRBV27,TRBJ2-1,ASSVDNEQF
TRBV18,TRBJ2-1,ASSTTVPGPPHNEQF
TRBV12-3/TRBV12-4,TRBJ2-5,ASSFGGQETQY
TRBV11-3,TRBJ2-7,ASSSGTNEQY
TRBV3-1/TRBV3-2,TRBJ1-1,ASSQSRVYTEAF
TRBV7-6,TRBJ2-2,ASSWASGSNTGELF
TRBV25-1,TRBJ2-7,ASSQNYEQY
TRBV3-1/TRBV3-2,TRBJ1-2,ASSQLSGGRGYT
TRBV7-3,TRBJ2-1,ASSLNPTSGSLGQF
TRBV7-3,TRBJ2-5,ASSLGTSTLMETQY
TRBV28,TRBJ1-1,ASSFVTGLGTEAF
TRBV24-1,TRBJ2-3,ATGEPWGQGITDTQY
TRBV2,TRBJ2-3,ASSGTSGTRDTQY
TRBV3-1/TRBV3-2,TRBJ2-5,ASSQAKPQETQY
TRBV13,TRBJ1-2,ASSLGPLGTGALGYT
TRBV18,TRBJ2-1,ASSPEKVAGGRYNEQF
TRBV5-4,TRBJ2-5,ASSFLSGRGETQY
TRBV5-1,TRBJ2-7,ASSLQRGSSPFAPPYEQY
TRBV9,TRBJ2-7,ASSGGTPTGEQY
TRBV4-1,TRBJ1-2,ASSQESGVGGYT
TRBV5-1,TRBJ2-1,ASSLVGAGGRNEQF
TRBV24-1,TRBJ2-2,ATSRNTGELF
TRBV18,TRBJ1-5,ASSPYGGANNQPQH
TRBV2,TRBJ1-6,ASSRSAYNSPLH
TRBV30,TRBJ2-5,AWGLAGGLGGETQY
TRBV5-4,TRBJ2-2,ASSGGTSGRNTGGELF
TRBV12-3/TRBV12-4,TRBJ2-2,ASSPQGTGELF
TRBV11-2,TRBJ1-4,ASSLLGGNEKLF
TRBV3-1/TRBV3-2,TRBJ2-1,ASSPSGRNNEQF
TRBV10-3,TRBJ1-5,AITRVCQPQH
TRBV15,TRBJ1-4,ATRQFEKLF
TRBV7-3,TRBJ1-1,ASSSGSQGTEAF
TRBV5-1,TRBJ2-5,ASSSKRGAGGQETQY
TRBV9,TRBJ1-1,ASSTSGQGTEAF
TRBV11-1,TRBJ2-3,ASSNLGLAGTDTQY
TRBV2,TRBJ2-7,ASGGTSGEQY
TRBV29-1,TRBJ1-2,SVEESDRVRGLYGYT
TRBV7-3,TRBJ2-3,ASSLRTGTAQDTQY
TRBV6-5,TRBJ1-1,ASRRQEWGEAF
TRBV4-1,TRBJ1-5,ASSQAAGADYQGQPQH
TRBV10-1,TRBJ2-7,ASSEVGQILPYEQY
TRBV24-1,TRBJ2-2,ATSDLGTGTNTGELF
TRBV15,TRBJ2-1,ATSRGRGGRNEQF
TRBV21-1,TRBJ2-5,ASSPGGGQTPGETQY
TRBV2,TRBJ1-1,ASSDGSTWNTEAF
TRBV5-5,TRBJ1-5,ASSSGEGNQPQH
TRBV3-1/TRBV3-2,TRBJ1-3,ASSQEGYSGNTIY
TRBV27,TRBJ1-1,ASSGGLAEAF
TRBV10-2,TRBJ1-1,ASSSRTGRNTEAF
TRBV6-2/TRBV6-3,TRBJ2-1,ASSYPFSGTSGSGGEQF
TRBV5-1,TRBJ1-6,ASSVGQGSSPLH
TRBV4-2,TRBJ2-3,ASSQDGELAGDSDTQY
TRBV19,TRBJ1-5,ATKPGTNQPQH
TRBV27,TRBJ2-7,ASSSQETYEQY
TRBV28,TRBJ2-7,ASLLGQGGTYEQY
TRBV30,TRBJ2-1,AWSLQGPEQF
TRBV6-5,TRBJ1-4,ASSYSKGAFNEKLF
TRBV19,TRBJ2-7,ASSQGSAYEQY